This TCR beta chain appears in the sequencing data of a study of blood T cell repertoires in COVID-19. On the study more broadly: There were acute and convalescent COVID-19 samples, and they came from the United States, Italy and Spain.

Sequencing was performed with immunoSEQ multiplex PCR; in TCRdb, only in-frame clones are kept and a portion is missing. This sample has a few hundred thousand clones; nearly 90% occur once, and the top ten carry around 1.9%. One Seattle source followed patients from active infection through their disease course. The CDR3 contains 14 residues. CDR1 and CDR2 from the germline V gene are SEHNR and FQNEAQ (reference sequence). The ends were cut back, 1 base at V and 1 base at J, with 6 bases in the middle. The sample comprised peripheral blood. The rearrangement links TRBV7-9 to TRBJ2-3, with D uncertain. The receptor's source is a woman aged 60-70 years with COVID-19, enrolled during active disease. The CDR3 region has the DNA TGTGCCAGCAGCTTAGTGGCAGGCACAGATACGCAGTATTTT. Translating gives CASSLVAGTDTQYF.